This T cell receptor (beta chain) was recovered during a study of cytomegalovirus exposure and HLA in healthy donors. It was with 60 Vbeta and 13 Jbeta primers that the PCR ran. Sequencing was performed with immunoSEQ multiplex PCR; in TCRdb, only in-frame clones are kept and a portion is missing. The sample lists 100,000 to 150,000 clones, around 77% occurring once. The sequence derives from a woman aged 40 to 50 in good health and CMV-seropositive. The sequenced sample was PBMCs.

The CDR3 DNA reads TGCAGCGTCGACACCGCAGCCTACAATGAGCAGTTCTTC. Protein product: CSVDTAAYNEQFF. J is TRBJ2-1 and V is TRBV29-1, with unresolved D. The CDR3 contains 13 residues. In germline, CDR1 is SQVTM, CDR2 ANQGSEA. Trimming took off 6 bases at V and 2 bases at J, with 11 bases between the two ends.